The 6 T cell receptor beta chains below all came from one sample that was sequenced in a study of T cells after yellow fever vaccination. Each CDR3 protein is one row after TCRdb ran MiXCR on the 5' RACE reads. Of about 140,000 distinct CDR3 sequences in the sample, approximately 6.6% were seen once. The source was CD4+ T cells sorted from PBMCs, collected 10 days after the yellow fever booster vaccination. Receptors were obtained from a man aged 30-40 years who received the YFV17D yellow fever vaccine.

The chain couples TRBV18 to TRBJ2-7; D might be TRBD2 (5 bases). The CDR3 consists of 14 residues. V lost 5 bases to trimming and J lost 6 bases, with 17 bases between them. Per germline, CDR1 KGHSH and CDR2 LQKENI. This CDR3 reads CASSFQETRAEQYF. Written as DNA, the CDR3 is TGTGCCAGCTCATTTCAGGAGACGCGGGCCGAGCAGTACTTC.

This clonotype was recorded many times. The chain carries TRBV25-1 and TRBJ2-7; 7 bases agree with TRBD2. With V trimmed by 2 bases and J by 9 bases, 13 bases remained unmatched. The CDR3 consists of 15 residues. Germline V gene data show CDR1 as MGHDK and CDR2 as SYGVNS. The CDR3, as DNA: TGTGCCAGCAGTGAACCTGCTAGCGGACCTCGCGGGCAGTACTTC. Protein product: CASSEPASGPRGQYF.

A few counts support this clonotype. This chain uses TRBV7-9 with TRBJ2-2; no firm D call. The CDR3 has 13 residues. Germline-derived CDR1 and CDR2 are SEHNR and FQNEAQ (reference sequence). Trimming removed 4 bases from V and 6 bases from J, with 9 bases in between. The CDR3 loop reads CASSSLSAGELFF. The CDR3 DNA reads TGTGCCAGCAGCTCACTGTCGGCCGGGGAGCTGTTTTTT.

This clonotype showed up many times. The gene calls are TRBV5-1 and TRBJ2-5; TRBD2 matches 10 bases. Trimming removed 3 bases from V and 5 bases from J; junction bases left unmatched: 10. The CDR3 has 16 amino acids. CDR1 and CDR2 from the germline V gene are SGHRS and YFSETQ. The CDR3 DNA sequence: TGCGCCAGCAGCTCCCTACTAGCGGGGCTGGAGGAGACCCAGTACTTC. As protein: CASSSLLAGLEETQYF. Full variable domain (missing parts from reference TRBV5-1 and TRBJ2-5): KAGVTQTPRYLIKTRGQQVTLSCSPISGHRSVSWYQQTPGQGLQFLFEYFSETQRNKGNFPGRFSGRQFSNSRSEMNVSTLELGDSALYLCASSSLLAGLEETQYFGPGTRLLVL.

The sample holds many counts of this clonotype. The chain links TRBV3-1 to TRBJ1-1; D is possibly TRBD1 (6 bases). The CDR3 loop spans 14 amino acids. CDR1 and CDR2 from the germline V gene are LGHDT and YNNKEL (reference sequence). Trimming removed 2 bases at V and 6 bases at J, with 13 bases between. The CDR3 loop is CASSQRTGSAEAFF. CDR3 DNA: TGTGCCAGCAGCCAACGTACAGGGTCAGCTGAAGCTTTCTTT.

The table lists this clonotype with many counts. This chain uses TRBV7-2 with TRBJ2-5, with 9 bases lining up with TRBD2. The V and J ends lost 1 base and 4 bases, in that order; junction bases with no gene match: 7. Germline CDR1 and CDR2: SGHTA and FQGNSA. The CDR3 length is 16 residues. The CDR3 DNA follows: TGTGCCAGCAGCTTAGTTGGCGGGAGGGCTGGAGAGACCCAGTACTTC. As protein: CASSLVGGRAGETQYF.